This T cell receptor beta chain was sequenced for a study of T-cell memory formation after mild COVID-19. Study results and caveats: Some clones that responded were present in memory (sampled pre-infection), which suggests cross-reactive memory joined. CD4/CD8 balance held among clones contracting day 15 to 85, and later expanders leaned CD4+. Clones which contracted sat mainly in CM and EM if CD4+, and in EMRA if CD8+.

The CDR3 is made up of 16 amino acids. V lost 5 bases, J lost 6 bases, and 10 bases stayed unmatched. This clonotype was recorded a few times. Its antigen is not identified. One entry per CDR3 protein results from TCRdb running MiXCR on the 5' RACE reads. Counted here are roughly 550,000 distinct CDR3 sequences, about a fifth occurring once; the ten biggest clones make up approximately 13%. The sample taken for sequencing was PBMCs or a T cell subset sorted from them (not recorded which). The receptor was isolated from an adult woman who had mild COVID-19 (a few samples of this study predate the infection). Cell type and time point are not known. V gene TRBV12-3 or TRBV12-4 combines with J gene TRBJ2-3; 11 nucleotides agree with TRBD1. The CDR3 coding sequence is TGTGCCAGCAGTCCCCACGGGACAGGGGGGTTGGATACGCAGTATTTT. The encoded protein is CASSPHGTGGLDTQYF.